This record concerns one TCR beta chain sequence. Its antigen is unidentified. CDR1 and CDR2 (germline): SGHNT, YENEEA. Trimming stripped 1 base from V and 2 bases from J, with 5 bases between. CDR3 size: 14 residues. Produced via immunoSEQ multiplex PCR; TCRdb's table is partial and in-frame only. The sample holds under 2.5 million clones; approximately 90% are singletons and the top ten take around 0.35%. These data are taken from a study of shared clonotypes between healthy human individuals. Overall study results and limits: Rarefaction gave evidence that sorted-subset sequencing remained incomplete despite large depth. Non-shared clonotypes displayed generation probabilities falling below those of clonotypes present in all four donors.

The V and J genes are TRBV11-3 and TRBJ2-2, with D hard to call. The sequenced sample was naive CD4+ T cells from PBMCs. The subset here: CD45RA+ positively selected. The clonotype comes from a man aged 18 to 30 in good health. Some clones in this sample may be carry-over from other donors' samples. The CDR3 loop is CASSLADNTGELFF. Here the CDR3 DNA reads TGTGCCAGCAGCTTAGCCGATAACACCGGGGAGCTGTTTTTT.